The 11 T cell receptor beta chains in this list originate from one sample, sequenced in a study of CD8+CD57+ T cells in acquired aplastic anemia (dated by TCRdb to between 2017 and 2018). The sequencer listed for this sample is Illumina HiSeq 2000. Genomic DNA was used as template for profiling of TCR beta VDJ combinations and CDR3 sequences. In-frame beta chains were kept once TCRdb had trimmed the public reads at Q25 with fastp and called clones with MiXCR. One record per CDR3 amino acid sequence lists the most common genes and DNA. The sample table records about 180,000 distinct CDR3 sequences; 40% to 55% of these occur just once. 2.9% of the sample lies in the top ten. Sequencing was carried out using sorted CD4+, CD8+, or CD8+CD57+ T cells (not recorded which) from PBMCs. The origin of the receptors is a human donor in good health.

The chain has TRBV29-1 and TRBJ1-1; D unclear. The V and J ends lost 5 bases and 7 bases respectively, with 14 bases between them. Germline values: CDR1 SQVTM, CDR2 ANQGSEA. The CDR3 has 12 residues. This chain's CDR3 is CSVLPGSGEAFF. CDR3 nucleotide sequence: TGCAGCGTTTTGCCGGGTTCAGGTGAAGCTTTCTTT.

The rearrangement links TRBV7-3 to TRBJ2-7, with D perhaps being TRBD1 or TRBD2 (5 bases each). Germline V gene lookup returns CDR1 SGHTA and CDR2 FQGTGA. Trimming took off 2 bases at V and 6 bases at J, with 17 bases between the two ends. CDR3 length: 15 residues. The CDR3 coding sequence is TGTGCCAGCAGCTTACTCGGGACCGCGTACGGCGAGCAGTACTTC. It specifies CASSLLGTAYGEQYF.

This clonotype was seen ten or more times. This chain uses TRBV11-1 with TRBJ2-1, with a tentative D call TRBD1 (6 bases). Germline values: CDR1 SGHAT, CDR2 FQDESV (reference sequence). This CDR3 comprises 15 residues. Trimming shortened V by 2 bases and J by 5 bases, and 13 bases separated the two germline ends. CDR3: CASSLSGVRHNEQFF. CDR3 nucleotides: TGTGCCAGCAGCTTATCAGGGGTTAGGCACAATGAGCAGTTCTTC.

This clonotype came up many times. This sequence joins TRBV11-2 and TRBJ2-1; 8 positions agree with TRBD2. The CDR3 consists of 15 residues. Germline assignment: CDR1 SGHAT and CDR2 FQNNGV. Trimming removed 5 bases from V and 5 bases from J; junction bases left unmatched: 8. The CDR3 spells CASSEKRGINNEQFF. DNA for the CDR3: TGTGCCAGCAGCGAGAAGCGGGGGATCAACAATGAGCAGTTCTTC.

In this sample, this clonotype turned up a few times. V gene TRBV18 combines with J gene TRBJ1-3; D gene uncertain. V was trimmed by 2 bases and J by 4 bases, leaving 9 bases between them. CDR3 size: 14 residues. Germline CDR1 KGHSH, CDR2 LQKENI. CDR3 coding DNA: TGTGCCAGCTCACCAACACTACAAGGAAACACCATATATTTT. Encoded protein: CASSPTLQGNTIYF.

This clonotype was found many times. V is TRBV11-3 and J is TRBJ1-6; no clear D. The CDR3 consists of 13 residues. CDR1 and CDR2 (germline): SGHNT, YENEEA. V lost 2 bases and J lost 10, with 9 bases in between. CDR3 DNA sequence: TGTGCCAGCAGCTTAAAACAATCCTCACCCCTCCACTTT. As protein: CASSLKQSSPLHF.

V and J are TRBV24-1 and TRBJ2-5; 8 positions agree with TRBD2. Germline V gene sequence: CDR1 KGHDR, CDR2 SFDVKD. The junction had 4 bases not matched to a gene; V was cut back by 2 bases and J by 3 bases. This CDR3 is 15 amino acids long. The CDR3 sequence: CATSDWTSRKETQYF. In DNA form, the CDR3 reads TGTGCCACCAGTGATTGGACTAGCCGAAAAGAGACCCAGTACTTC.

This clonotype has more than one count but fewer than ten. The J gene is TRBJ2-1, the V gene TRBV2; TRBD2 agrees at 8 bases. This CDR3 comprises 14 residues. CDR1 SNHLY and CDR2 FYNNEI come from the germline V gene. J gave up 6 bases and V 2 bases, and 3 bases lay outside the gene matches. The CDR3 loop reads CASSERLAINEQFF. The DNA of the CDR3 is TGTGCCAGCAGTGAAAGACTAGCGATCAATGAGCAGTTCTTC.

This chain joins TRBV10-3 and TRBJ2-1; no definite D call. The CDR3 is 10 residues long. Germline-derived CDR1 and CDR2 are ENHRY and SYGVKD. V was trimmed by 8 bases and J by 6 bases, leaving 5 bases between them. CDR3 sequence: CAIGGNEQFF. The CDR3 DNA follows: TGTGCCATCGGCGGCAATGAGCAGTTCTTC.

This clonotype was observed many times. CDR3 DNA: TGTGCCAGCAGTTCCTGGAGAGGACAGCGTAATGAAAAACTGTTTTTT. Amino acid sequence: CASSSWRGQRNEKLFF. V is TRBV7-9 and J is TRBJ1-4; a possible D gene is TRBD1 (6 bases). The CDR3 sequence is 16 residues long. Trimming took off 6 bases at V and 4 bases at J, with 18 bases between the two ends. CDR1 SEHNR and CDR2 FQNEAQ come from the germline V gene (reference sequence). Filled out from reference TRBV7-9 and TRBJ1-4, the complete variable domain reads DTGVSQNPRHKITKRGQNVTFRCDPISEHNRLYWYRQTLGQGPEFLTYFQNEAQLEKSRLLSDRFSAERPKGSFSTLEIQRTEQGDSAMYLCASSSWRGQRNEKLFFGSGTQLSVL.

J is TRBJ2-3 and V is TRBV29-1, with 9 positions matching TRBD2. The CDR3 covers 15 residues. Germline CDR1 is SQVTM and CDR2 is ANQGSEA. The V gene end was trimmed by 6 bases and the J gene end by 8 bases; junction bases not matched to a gene: 15. The chain's CDR3 is CSVASTSGVFATQYF. The CDR3, as DNA: TGCAGCGTCGCATCGACTAGCGGAGTTTTTGCTACGCAGTATTTT.